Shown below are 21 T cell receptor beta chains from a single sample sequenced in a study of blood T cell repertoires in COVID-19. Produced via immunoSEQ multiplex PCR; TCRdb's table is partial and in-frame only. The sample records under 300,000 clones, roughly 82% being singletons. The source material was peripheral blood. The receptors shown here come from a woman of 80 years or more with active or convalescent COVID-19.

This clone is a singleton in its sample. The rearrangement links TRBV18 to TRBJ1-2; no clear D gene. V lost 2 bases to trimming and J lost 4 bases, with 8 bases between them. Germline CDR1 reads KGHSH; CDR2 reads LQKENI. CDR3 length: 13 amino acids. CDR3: CASSPAEGYGYTF. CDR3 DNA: TGTGCCAGCTCACCAGCGGAGGGCTATGGCTACACCTTC.

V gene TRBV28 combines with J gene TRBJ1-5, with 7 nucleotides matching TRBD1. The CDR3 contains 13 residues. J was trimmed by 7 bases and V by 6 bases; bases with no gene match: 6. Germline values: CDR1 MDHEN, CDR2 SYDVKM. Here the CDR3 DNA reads TGTGCCAGCAGCTCCGACAGGGCGCAGCCCCAGCATTTT. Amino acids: CASSSDRAQPQHF. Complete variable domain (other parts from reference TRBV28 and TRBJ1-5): DVKVTQSSRYLVKRTGEKVFLECVQDMDHENMFWYRQDPGLGLRLIYFSYDVKMKEKGDIPEGYSVSREKKERFSLILESASTNQTSMYLCASSSDRAQPQHFGDGTRLSIL.

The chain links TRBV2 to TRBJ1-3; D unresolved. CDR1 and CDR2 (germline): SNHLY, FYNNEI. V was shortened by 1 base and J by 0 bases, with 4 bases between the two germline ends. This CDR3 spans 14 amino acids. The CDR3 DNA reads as TGTGCCAGCAGTGAAGGAGCCTCTGGAAACACCATATATTTT. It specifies CASSEGASGNTIYF.

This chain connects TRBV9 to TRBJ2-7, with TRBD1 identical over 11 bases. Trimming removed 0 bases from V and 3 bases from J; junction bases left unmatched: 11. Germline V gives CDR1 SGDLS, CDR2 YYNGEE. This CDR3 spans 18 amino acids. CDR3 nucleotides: TGTGCCAGCAGCGTAGAAGCGCCGTCGGGACAGGGGGTCTACGAGCAGTACTTC. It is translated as CASSVEAPSGQGVYEQYF.

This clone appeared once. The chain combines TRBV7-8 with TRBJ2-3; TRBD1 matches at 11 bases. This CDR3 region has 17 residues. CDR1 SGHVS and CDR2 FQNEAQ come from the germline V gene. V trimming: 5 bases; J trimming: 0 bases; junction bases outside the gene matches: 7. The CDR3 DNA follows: TGTGCCAGCAGCGTCGGGACAGGGGGGCTTAGCACAGATACGCAGTATTTT. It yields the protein CASSVGTGGLSTDTQYF.

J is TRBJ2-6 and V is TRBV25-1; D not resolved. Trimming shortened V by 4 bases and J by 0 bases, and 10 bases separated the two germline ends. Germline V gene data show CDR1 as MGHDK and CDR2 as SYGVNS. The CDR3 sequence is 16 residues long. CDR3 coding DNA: TGTGCCAGCAGTGCTCTCGGTCACTCTGGGGCCAACGTCCTGACTTTC. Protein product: CASSALGHSGANVLTF.

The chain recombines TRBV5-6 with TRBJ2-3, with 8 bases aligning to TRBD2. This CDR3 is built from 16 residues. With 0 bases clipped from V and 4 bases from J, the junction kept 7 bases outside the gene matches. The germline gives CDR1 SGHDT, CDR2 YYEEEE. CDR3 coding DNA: TGTGCCAGCAGCTTGGTTTTAGCGGGGCGGTCAGATACGCAGTATTTT. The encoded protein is CASSLVLAGRSDTQYF.

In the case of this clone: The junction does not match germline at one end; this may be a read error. CDR3 DNA sequence: TGCGCCAGCGGTGATACAGGGTATGGCTACACCTTC. The encoded protein is CASGDTGYGYTF. This chain joins TRBV10-1 and TRBJ1-2; a possible D gene is TRBD1 (6 bases). Germline values: CDR1 WNHNN, CDR2 SYGVQD (reference sequence). The CDR3 has 12 residues.

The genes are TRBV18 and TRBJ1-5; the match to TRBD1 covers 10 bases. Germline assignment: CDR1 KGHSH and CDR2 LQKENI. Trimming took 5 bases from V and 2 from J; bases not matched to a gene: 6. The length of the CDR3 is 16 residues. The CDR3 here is CASSVTGTGGNQPQHF. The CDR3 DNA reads TGTGCCAGCTCAGTCACCGGGACAGGGGGCAATCAGCCCCAGCATTTT.

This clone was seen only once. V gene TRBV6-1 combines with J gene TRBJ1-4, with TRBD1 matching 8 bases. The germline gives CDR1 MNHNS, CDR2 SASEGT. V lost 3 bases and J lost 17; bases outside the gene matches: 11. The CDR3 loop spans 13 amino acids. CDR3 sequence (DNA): TGTGCCAGCAGTGAGATCACCCAGGGGGCAATCTTTTTT. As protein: CASSEITQGAIFF.

CDR3 nucleotides: TGTGCCAGCAGTGAGATACTAGCGGGGGGCTCCTACGAGCAGTACTTC. Protein sequence: CASSEILAGGSYEQYF. V and J are TRBV2 and TRBJ2-7; the match to TRBD2 covers 12 bases. The CDR3 sequence is 16 residues long. V was clipped by 3 bases and J by 0 bases; unmatched bases: 3. The V gene's germline CDR1 is SNHLY and CDR2 FYNNEI.

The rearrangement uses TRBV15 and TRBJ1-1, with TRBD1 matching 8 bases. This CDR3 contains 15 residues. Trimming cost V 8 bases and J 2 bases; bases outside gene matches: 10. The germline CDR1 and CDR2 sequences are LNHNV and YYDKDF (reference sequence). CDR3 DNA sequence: TGTGCCACCGAACCAACCGGGACAGGTAACACTGAAGCTTTCTTT. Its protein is CATEPTGTGNTEAFF.

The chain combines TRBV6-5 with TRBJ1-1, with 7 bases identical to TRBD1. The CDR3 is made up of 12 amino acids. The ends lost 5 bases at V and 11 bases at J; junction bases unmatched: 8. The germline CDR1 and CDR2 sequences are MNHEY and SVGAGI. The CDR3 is CASSPRQGTAFF. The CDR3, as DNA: TGTGCCAGCAGTCCTCGACAGGGAACGGCTTTCTTT.

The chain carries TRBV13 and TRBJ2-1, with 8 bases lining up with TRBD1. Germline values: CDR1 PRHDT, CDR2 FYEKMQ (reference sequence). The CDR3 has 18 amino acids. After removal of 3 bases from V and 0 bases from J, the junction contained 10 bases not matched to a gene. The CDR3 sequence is CASSFTGGQGSSYNEQFF. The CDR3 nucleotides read TGTGCCAGCAGCTTTACAGGCGGACAGGGCAGCTCCTACAATGAGCAGTTCTTC.

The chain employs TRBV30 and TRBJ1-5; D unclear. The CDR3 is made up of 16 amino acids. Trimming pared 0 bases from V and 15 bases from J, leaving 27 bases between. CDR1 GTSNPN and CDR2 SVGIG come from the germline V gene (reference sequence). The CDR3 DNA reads TGTGCCTGGAGTGTCGGTCAGGCCCTCAGCCCTTTACCTTGGCATTTT. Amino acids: CAWSVGQALSPLPWHF.

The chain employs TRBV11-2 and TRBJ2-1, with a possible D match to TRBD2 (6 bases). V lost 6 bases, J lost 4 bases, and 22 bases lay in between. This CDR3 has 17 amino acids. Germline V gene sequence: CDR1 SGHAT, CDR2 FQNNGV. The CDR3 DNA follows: TGTGCCAGCAGACAGATCCACCGCGGGGACCCATACAATGAGCAGTTCTTC. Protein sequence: CASRQIHRGDPYNEQFF.

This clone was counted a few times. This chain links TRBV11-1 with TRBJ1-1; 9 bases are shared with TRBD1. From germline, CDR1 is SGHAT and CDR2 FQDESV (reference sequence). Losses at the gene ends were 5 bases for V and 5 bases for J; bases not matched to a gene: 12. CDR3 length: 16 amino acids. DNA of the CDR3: TGTGCCAGCAGCCCCAGACCGGGACAGGGAGGGACTGAAGCTTTCTTT. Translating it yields CASSPRPGQGGTEAFF.

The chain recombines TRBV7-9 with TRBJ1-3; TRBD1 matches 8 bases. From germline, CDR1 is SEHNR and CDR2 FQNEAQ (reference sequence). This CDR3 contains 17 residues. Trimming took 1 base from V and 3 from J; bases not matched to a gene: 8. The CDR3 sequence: CASSLGHWTGYGNTIYF. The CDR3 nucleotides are TGTGCCAGCAGCTTAGGCCATTGGACAGGGTATGGAAACACCATATATTTT.

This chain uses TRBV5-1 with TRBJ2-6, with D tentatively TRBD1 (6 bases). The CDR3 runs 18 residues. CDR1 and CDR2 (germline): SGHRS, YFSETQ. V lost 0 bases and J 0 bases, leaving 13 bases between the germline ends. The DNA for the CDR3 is TGCGCCAGCAGCTTGGAAGGGGGAATTATCTCTGGGGCCAACGTCCTGACTTTC. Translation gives CASSLEGGIISGANVLTF.

The CDR3 here is CASSQNRGLPSTYEQYF. DNA for the CDR3: TGCGCCAGCAGTCAAAACAGGGGCCTTCCCTCTACCTACGAGCAGTACTTC. The rearrangement uses TRBV23-1 and TRBJ2-7, with 7 positions matching TRBD1. TRBV23-1 is an ORF for which the function is uncertain. V lost 2 bases to trimming and J lost 2 bases; unmatched junction nucleotides: 12. The CDR3 length is 17 residues.

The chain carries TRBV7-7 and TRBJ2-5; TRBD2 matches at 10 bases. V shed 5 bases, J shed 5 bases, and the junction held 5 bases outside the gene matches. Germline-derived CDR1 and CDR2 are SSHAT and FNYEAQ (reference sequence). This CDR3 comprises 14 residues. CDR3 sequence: CASSAGLAFETQYF. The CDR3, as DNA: TGTGCCAGCAGCGCGGGACTAGCGTTTGAGACCCAGTACTTC.